This T cell receptor (beta chain) stems from a study of identical twins. Germline CDR1 is LGHNA and CDR2 is YSLEER. Trimming took off 1 base at V and 2 bases at J, with 11 bases between the two ends. This CDR3 has 15 amino acids. This clonotype was detected a few times. Antigen unknown. Study observations and caveats: For monozygotic twins, models underestimated out-of-frame TCR alpha sharing.

Each donor (without exception) was a healthy Caucasian. Addition of a universal primer site occurred through template switching, and cDNA carried unique molecular identifiers. TCRdb analysed the 5' RACE reads with MiXCR anew, one entry per CDR3 protein. This table has approximately 700,000 distinct CDR3 sequences, 5.5% to 6.5% appearing once. The chain links TRBV4-3 to TRBJ1-2; D is perhaps TRBD1 (5 bases). This TCR derives from a man between 18 and 35 years old in good health. The material sequenced was naive T cells sorted from blood. CDR3 nucleotide sequence: TGCGCCAGCAGCCAAGCTCGAGGGGAGAACTATGGCTACACCTTC. It translates to CASSQARGENYGYTF.